These T cell receptor beta chains were read from a single sample in a study of blood T cell repertoires in COVID-19. Here immunoSEQ multiplex PCR was the method, and the copy in TCRdb shows in-frame clones only, minus some. The sample holds over 30,000 clones, roughly nine tenths seen once. The specimen sequenced was peripheral blood. Receptor source: a human donor in a cohort sampled during active COVID-19. Each CDR3 is given with its conserved first and last residue. D genes are given only for firm matches. Part of the rows lack a size; the others show once, few, many or a class for expanded clones.

CDR3nt: TGTGCCAGCAGTTTATATGGAGGAGGGCGGGTACTCTACAATGAGCAGTTCTTC
CDR3aa: CASSLYGGGRVLYNEQFF
d_gene: .
v_gene: TRBV28
abundance: .
j_gene: TRBJ2-1

CDR3nt: TGTGCCAGCTCACCGGGGACAGGGCCTGGAAACACCATATATTTT
CDR3aa: CASSPGTGPGNTIYF
d_gene: TRBD1
v_gene: TRBV18
abundance: .
j_gene: TRBJ1-3

CDR3nt: TGTGCCATCCTTGACAGGGGGTATACCAATCAGCCCCAGCATTTT
CDR3aa: CAILDRGYTNQPQHF
d_gene: TRBD1
v_gene: TRBV6-5
abundance: .
j_gene: TRBJ1-5

CDR3nt: TGTGCCAGCAGCTCACAGGGGACCACAGATACGCAGTATTTT
CDR3aa: CASSSQGTTDTQYF
d_gene: TRBD1
v_gene: TRBV7-3
abundance: .
j_gene: TRBJ2-3

CDR3nt: TGCGCCAGCAGCTTCCGGGGCCGGCGGGGGGTAGATACGCAGTATTTT
CDR3aa: CASSFRGRRGVDTQYF
d_gene: TRBD2
v_gene: TRBV5-1
abundance: once
j_gene: TRBJ2-3

CDR3nt: TGTGCCAGCAGCTTAGGAGGGCCGCGTAGCCAAGAGACCCAGTACTTC
CDR3aa: CASSLGGPRSQETQYF
d_gene: .
v_gene: TRBV11-1
abundance: .
j_gene: TRBJ2-5

CDR3nt: TGTGCCAGCAGCCCGGACAGGATCCTCACAGATACGCAGTATTTT
CDR3aa: CASSPDRILTDTQYF
d_gene: TRBD1
v_gene: TRBV13
abundance: .
j_gene: TRBJ2-3

CDR3nt: TGTGCCAGCAGCTTCACTAGCGGGAGCGGTACAGATACGCAGTATTTT
CDR3aa: CASSFTSGSGTDTQYF
d_gene: TRBD2
v_gene: TRBV11-2
abundance: once
j_gene: TRBJ2-3

CDR3nt: TGTGCCACCCACCGGGGAGATGGCAAAAACATTCAGTACTTC
CDR3aa: CATHRGDGKNIQYF
d_gene: .
v_gene: TRBV6-5
abundance: once
j_gene: TRBJ2-4

CDR3nt: TGTGCCAGCAGTTCCCGGGACAGGGTAAATTATCTCTATGGCTACACCTTC
CDR3aa: CASSSRDRVNYLYGYTF
d_gene: TRBD1
v_gene: TRBV28
abundance: once
j_gene: TRBJ1-2

CDR3nt: TGTGCCAGCTCACCCCAGGTTCAGGGGTTCTATGGCTACACCTTC
CDR3aa: CASSPQVQGFYGYTF
d_gene: .
v_gene: TRBV18
abundance: .
j_gene: TRBJ1-2

CDR3nt: TGTGCCAGCCGAAAAACAGGGGCGAGCTCTGGAAACACCATATATTTT
CDR3aa: CASRKTGASSGNTIYF
d_gene: TRBD1
v_gene: TRBV2
abundance: .
j_gene: TRBJ1-3

CDR3nt: TGTGCCAGCAGCTTAGCGGGGGGGCTGACTTCACCCCTCCACTTT
CDR3aa: CASSLAGGLTSPLHF
d_gene: .
v_gene: TRBV7-2
abundance: .
j_gene: TRBJ1-6

CDR3nt: TGTGCCAGCAGGGGGACAGGGATCGGGGAGCTGTTTTTT
CDR3aa: CASRGTGIGELFF
d_gene: TRBD1
v_gene: TRBV12-3/TRBV12-4
abundance: .
j_gene: TRBJ2-2

CDR3nt: TGTGCCAGCGCGCCGGGTGGGGCCAACGTCCTGACTTTC
CDR3aa: CASAPGGANVLTF
d_gene: .
v_gene: TRBV11-2
abundance: .
j_gene: TRBJ2-6

CDR3nt: TGTGCCAGCAGCCATGTAGCCAATGAGCAGTTCTTC
CDR3aa: CASSHVANEQFF
d_gene: .
v_gene: TRBV14
abundance: .
j_gene: TRBJ2-1

CDR3nt: TGTGCCAGCAGACGTACAGCCACCGGGGAGCTGTTTTTT
CDR3aa: CASRRTATGELFF
d_gene: .
v_gene: TRBV5-8
abundance: .
j_gene: TRBJ2-2

CDR3nt: TGTGCCAGCAGCTTATCGAGCACAGATACGCAGTATTTT
CDR3aa: CASSLSSTDTQYF
d_gene: .
v_gene: TRBV7-2
abundance: .
j_gene: TRBJ2-3

CDR3nt: TGTGCCACCAGTGATTTGGTGGGGCGGACCTATGGCTACACCTTC
CDR3aa: CATSDLVGRTYGYTF
d_gene: .
v_gene: TRBV24-1
abundance: .
j_gene: TRBJ1-2

CDR3nt: TGTGCCACCAGGGTCGGGAGGTCACCCCTCCACTTT
CDR3aa: CATRVGRSPLHF
d_gene: .
v_gene: TRBV6-7
abundance: .
j_gene: TRBJ1-6

CDR3nt: TGTGCCAGTAGTATATCTAGCGGGAGCATAGGTGAGCAGTTCTTC
CDR3aa: CASSISSGSIGEQFF
d_gene: TRBD2
v_gene: TRBV19
abundance: .
j_gene: TRBJ2-1

CDR3nt: TGTGCCAGCAGGGAACAGGGGATGGGCGGTCAGCCCCAGCATTTT
CDR3aa: CASREQGMGGQPQHF
d_gene: TRBD1
v_gene: TRBV27
abundance: .
j_gene: TRBJ1-5

CDR3nt: TGTGCCAGCAGTTGGAGGATTGGCAGGGGAAGTGAAAAACTGTTTTTT
CDR3aa: CASSWRIGRGSEKLFF
d_gene: .
v_gene: TRBV28
abundance: .
j_gene: TRBJ1-4

CDR3nt: TGTGCCAGCAGCCCTGACACTAACTATGGCTACACCTTC
CDR3aa: CASSPDTNYGYTF
d_gene: .
v_gene: TRBV9
abundance: few
j_gene: TRBJ1-2

CDR3nt: TGTGCCAGCAGCGCCGGGACAGGGGCCTTAGGCTACACCTTC
CDR3aa: CASSAGTGALGYTF
d_gene: TRBD1
v_gene: TRBV11-3
abundance: .
j_gene: TRBJ1-2

CDR3nt: TGTGCCACCAGCGGGAGGGGTTTCAATTCACCCCTCCACTTT
CDR3aa: CATSGRGFNSPLHF
d_gene: .
v_gene: TRBV24-1
abundance: .
j_gene: TRBJ1-6

CDR3nt: TGCGCCAGCAGCTTGGCCGGGGGGGCGTACGGCTACACCTTC
CDR3aa: CASSLAGGAYGYTF
d_gene: .
v_gene: TRBV5-1
abundance: .
j_gene: TRBJ1-2

CDR3nt: TGTGCCAGCAGCATAGAAGGGGGATATAACTATGGCTACACCTTC
CDR3aa: CASSIEGGYNYGYTF
d_gene: .
v_gene: TRBV7-2
abundance: .
j_gene: TRBJ1-2

CDR3nt: TGTGCCAGTAGAAAGGGGTTAACCGGGGAGCTGTTTTTT
CDR3aa: CASRKGLTGELFF
d_gene: .
v_gene: TRBV19
abundance: .
j_gene: TRBJ2-2

CDR3nt: TGTGCCAGCAGCTTAGTGGGACAGCGGCCCACAGATACGCAGTATTTT
CDR3aa: CASSLVGQRPTDTQYF
d_gene: TRBD1
v_gene: TRBV7-2
abundance: .
j_gene: TRBJ2-3

CDR3nt: TGCGCCAGCAGCCCGTACCGATCCGGACAGGGGGCGAAAAATGAGCAGTTCTTC
CDR3aa: CASSPYRSGQGAKNEQFF
d_gene: TRBD1
v_gene: TRBV4-1
abundance: once
j_gene: TRBJ2-1

CDR3nt: TGTGCCAGCAGTTCGGGGGGGGGTAAGCCCCAGCATTTT
CDR3aa: CASSSGGGKPQHF
d_gene: .
v_gene: TRBV12-3/TRBV12-4
abundance: few
j_gene: TRBJ1-5

CDR3nt: TGCGCCAGCAACAGCCAGGGGAACACTGAAGCTTTCTTT
CDR3aa: CASNSQGNTEAFF
d_gene: .
v_gene: TRBV5-1
abundance: once
j_gene: TRBJ1-1

CDR3nt: TGTGCCAGCAGTTACCCCGACCCCGGACTAGCTACGAACACCGGGGAGCTGTTTTTT
CDR3aa: CASSYPDPGLATNTGELFF
d_gene: TRBD2
v_gene: TRBV28
abundance: once
j_gene: TRBJ2-2

CDR3nt: TGTGCCAGCAGCTTAGCTATGGGGCGCACAGATACGCAGTATTTT
CDR3aa: CASSLAMGRTDTQYF
d_gene: .
v_gene: TRBV11-3
abundance: .
j_gene: TRBJ2-3

CDR3nt: TGTGCCAGTAGTATAGCCGGGATTGGAGAGACCCAGTACTTC
CDR3aa: CASSIAGIGETQYF
d_gene: .
v_gene: TRBV19
abundance: .
j_gene: TRBJ2-5

CDR3nt: TGTGCCAGCAACCCTGGAGGGCTAGCGGGGTCCGGGGAGCTGTTTTTT
CDR3aa: CASNPGGLAGSGELFF
d_gene: TRBD2
v_gene: TRBV7-9
abundance: .
j_gene: TRBJ2-2

CDR3nt: TGTGCCAGTGCTACCAGGGCTGAAAAACTGTTTTTT
CDR3aa: CASATRAEKLFF
d_gene: .
v_gene: TRBV19
abundance: .
j_gene: TRBJ1-4

CDR3nt: TGTGCTAGCAGCCACTGGACAGGGAACACCGGGGAGCTGTTTTTT
CDR3aa: CASSHWTGNTGELFF
d_gene: TRBD1
v_gene: TRBV7-7
abundance: .
j_gene: TRBJ2-2

CDR3nt: TGTGCCAGCAGACGGAGCTCCTACAATGAGCAGTTCTTC
CDR3aa: CASRRSSYNEQFF
d_gene: .
v_gene: TRBV27
abundance: .
j_gene: TRBJ2-1

CDR3nt: TGTGCCATCAGTGACCTAGCGGGCGTCAACAATGAGCAGTTCTTC
CDR3aa: CAISDLAGVNNEQFF
d_gene: TRBD2
v_gene: TRBV10-3
abundance: .
j_gene: TRBJ2-1

CDR3nt: TGTGCCAGCAGCTTCCGACTAGCCTCGGAGACCCAGTACTTC
CDR3aa: CASSFRLASETQYF
d_gene: TRBD2
v_gene: TRBV13
abundance: .
j_gene: TRBJ2-5

CDR3nt: TGTGCCAGCAGCTTAGTCCCCCACGGGGGAGAGACCCAGTACTTC
CDR3aa: CASSLVPHGGETQYF
d_gene: .
v_gene: TRBV7-2
abundance: .
j_gene: TRBJ2-5

CDR3nt: TGTGCCAGCTCACCACCGACAGGGGGGGCCGGAATCTACACCTTC
CDR3aa: CASSPPTGGAGIYTF
d_gene: TRBD1
v_gene: TRBV18
abundance: .
j_gene: TRBJ1-2

CDR3nt: TGTGCCAGCAGTTACACTAGCGGGGGGGTCCCGCAGTATTTT
CDR3aa: CASSYTSGGVPQYF
d_gene: TRBD2
v_gene: TRBV7-9
abundance: .
j_gene: TRBJ2-3

CDR3nt: TGTGCCAGCAGCTTAGCGAGCATTACAGGCACTGAAGCTTTCTTT
CDR3aa: CASSLASITGTEAFF
d_gene: .
v_gene: TRBV7-8
abundance: .
j_gene: TRBJ1-1

CDR3nt: TGTGCCAGCAATCAGGGAAGCGGGGGCACCGGGGAGCTGTTTTTT
CDR3aa: CASNQGSGGTGELFF
d_gene: TRBD2
v_gene: TRBV5-4
abundance: .
j_gene: TRBJ2-2

CDR3nt: TGTGCCATCAGCTCACTCGGGAACACTGAAGCTTTCTTT
CDR3aa: CAISSLGNTEAFF
d_gene: .
v_gene: TRBV10-3
abundance: .
j_gene: TRBJ1-1

CDR3nt: TGTGCCACACAGGTCCCGCAGTCTGGAAACACCATATATTTT
CDR3aa: CATQVPQSGNTIYF
d_gene: .
v_gene: TRBV2
abundance: .
j_gene: TRBJ1-3

CDR3nt: TGTGCCAGCAGCCCATCAGAGGTTAGCTATGGAAACACCATATATTTT
CDR3aa: CASSPSEVSYGNTIYF
d_gene: .
v_gene: TRBV7-9
abundance: .
j_gene: TRBJ1-3

CDR3nt: TGTGCCAGCAGCCTTAGGATGACAGGCCCAACTAATGAAAAACTGTTTTTT
CDR3aa: CASSLRMTGPTNEKLFF
d_gene: .
v_gene: TRBV7-2
abundance: .
j_gene: TRBJ1-4

CDR3nt: TGTGCCTGCTTAAATTTACTCTCTGGAAACACCATATATTTT
CDR3aa: CACLNLLSGNTIYF
d_gene: .
v_gene: TRBV30
abundance: .
j_gene: TRBJ1-3

CDR3nt: TGTGCCACGACGCGGGGGGGACTCACCGGGGAGCTGTTTTTT
CDR3aa: CATTRGGLTGELFF
d_gene: TRBD2
v_gene: TRBV19
abundance: few
j_gene: TRBJ2-2

CDR3nt: TGTGCCAGTGGAGGGTGGACTGAAGCTTTCTTT
CDR3aa: CASGGWTEAFF
d_gene: .
v_gene: TRBV19
abundance: .
j_gene: TRBJ1-1

CDR3nt: TGCGCCAGCAGCGCCGCTCCCATTGGACAGGATCCTGAAAAACTGTTTTTT
CDR3aa: CASSAAPIGQDPEKLFF
d_gene: TRBD1
v_gene: TRBV5-1
abundance: once
j_gene: TRBJ1-4

CDR3nt: TGTGCCAGCAGTGAGGCGGGAGGAACCTACAATGAGCAGTTCTTC
CDR3aa: CASSEAGGTYNEQFF
d_gene: TRBD2
v_gene: TRBV6-1
abundance: .
j_gene: TRBJ2-1

CDR3nt: TGTGCCAGCAGCTTAGCCAGAGACATAGCCCAGTACTTC
CDR3aa: CASSLARDIAQYF
d_gene: .
v_gene: TRBV7-2
abundance: .
j_gene: TRBJ2-5